Shown below are 16 T cell receptor beta chains from a single sample sequenced in a study of cytomegalovirus exposure and HLA in healthy donors. Use of 60 Vbeta and 13 Jbeta primers characterized the PCR. Clones were sequenced by immunoSEQ multiplex PCR, and TCRdb holds only the in-frame ones, with some missing. This table holds some 150,000 clones, approximately 80% found once. The sequenced material came from PBMCs. The origin of the receptors is a man aged 25-45 years in good health and CMV-seropositive.

This clone has only a few counts. The V call is TRBV9, the J call TRBJ1-3, with D perhaps TRBD1 (5 bases). V was shortened by 4 bases and J by 0 bases, with 11 bases between the two germline ends. CDR1 is SGDLS, CDR2 YYNGEE, per germline. CDR3 length: 15 amino acids. The CDR3 nucleotides are TGTGCCAGCAGCCCCGGGGGGGACTCTGGAAACACCATATATTTT. Translation: CASSPGGDSGNTIYF.

The chain combines TRBV6-1 with TRBJ2-7; the D gene is possibly TRBD2 (5 bases). The CDR3 length is 13 residues. V was shortened by 3 bases and J by 5 bases, with 11 bases between the two germline ends. Germline loops: CDR1 MNHNS, CDR2 SASEGT. CDR3 region: CASSDGLSDEQYF. CDR3 sequence (DNA): TGTGCCAGCAGTGATGGACTTTCAGACGAGCAGTACTTC.

A few counts support this clone. The CDR3 DNA sequence: TGTGCCAGCAGCTCGGGGACTAGCATCTACGAGCAGTACTTC. It is translated as CASSSGTSIYEQYF. The J gene is TRBJ2-7, the V gene TRBV5-4; 9 nucleotides align to TRBD2. Germline assignment: CDR1 SGHNT and CDR2 YYREEE (reference sequence). V shed 3 bases and J 3 bases; nucleotides not matched to a gene: 4. The CDR3 runs to 14 residues.

The V and J genes are TRBV7-6 and TRBJ2-3, with D possibly being TRBD1 (5 bases). Deletions cut 1 base from V and 6 bases from J, with 11 bases between. CDR1 is SGHVS, CDR2 FNYEAQ, per germline. The CDR3 has 14 amino acids. The DNA of the CDR3 is TGTGCCAGCAGCTTAGAGGTAGGGGTGGATACGCAGTATTTT. Protein sequence: CASSLEVGVDTQYF.

A few counts support this clone. V gene TRBV7-2 combines with J gene TRBJ1-6; the D is unclear. The CDR3 has 17 amino acids. Trimming removed 0 bases from V and 7 bases from J, with 16 bases in between. Germline V gene sequence: CDR1 SGHTA, CDR2 FQGNSA. CDR3 in amino acids: CASSLALIQRSNSPLHF. CDR3 sequence (DNA): TGTGCCAGCAGCTTAGCGCTAATCCAACGTAGCAATTCACCCCTCCACTTT.

The chain recombines TRBV4-2 with TRBJ1-2; a possible D gene is TRBD1 (6 bases). Germline V CDR1 and CDR2: LGHNA, YNFKEQ. The CDR3 runs 15 residues. V lost 0 bases to trimming and J lost 4 bases, with 12 bases between them. CDR3 sequence: CASSQESGTIYGYTF. As DNA, the CDR3 is TGTGCCAGCAGCCAAGAGTCAGGGACAATCTATGGCTACACCTTC.

The J gene is TRBJ2-7, the V gene TRBV11-2, with D uncertain. V was shortened by 0 bases and J by 1 base, with 4 bases between the two germline ends. CDR3 length equals 13 residues. Germline CDR1 SGHAT, CDR2 FQNNGV. CDR3 nucleotide sequence: TGTGCCAGCAGCTTAGACAGGTCCTACGAGCAGTACTTC. This codes for CASSLDRSYEQYF.

This chain connects TRBV15 to TRBJ2-5; 8 bases are shared with TRBD2. Germline CDR1 reads LNHNV; CDR2 reads YYDKDF (reference sequence). This CDR3 comprises 16 residues. Trimming removed 0 bases from V and 2 bases from J; junction bases left unmatched: 5. For the CDR3, the DNA is TGTGCCACCAGCAGAGATTGGCTAGCGGGTCAAGAGACCCAGTACTTC. This encodes CATSRDWLAGQETQYF.

V usage is TRBV11-2 and J usage is TRBJ1-4; tentatively, D is TRBD1 (5 bases). This CDR3 spans 15 amino acids. With 0 bases removed from V and 0 bases from J, the gap between germline ends came to 5 bases. CDR1 is SGHAT, CDR2 FQNNGV, per germline. The CDR3 here is CASSLEQATNEKLFF. CDR3 in DNA: TGTGCCAGCAGCTTAGAACAGGCAACTAATGAAAAACTGTTTTTT.

The gene calls are TRBV2 and TRBJ2-1, with D maybe TRBD1 (6 bases). The CDR3 sequence is 12 residues long. V lost 6 bases and J 9 bases, leaving 12 bases between the germline ends. Per germline, CDR1 SNHLY and CDR2 FYNNEI. The CDR3 here is CASRGLGGEQFF. CDR3 nucleotides: TGTGCCAGCAGGGGCCTAGGGGGTGAGCAGTTCTTC.

The chain couples TRBV10-3 to TRBJ1-2; 9 bases agree with TRBD1. Germline lookup yields CDR1 ENHRY and CDR2 SYGVKD. The CDR3 has 14 residues. J lost 4 bases, V lost 6 bases, and 6 bases had no gene match. The CDR3 loop reads CAISPTGGGYGYTF. Here the CDR3 DNA reads TGTGCCATCAGCCCAACAGGGGGCGGCTATGGCTACACCTTC.

This CDR3 is CASSLLAGGINEQFF. The CDR3 nucleotides are TGTGCCAGCAGCTTACTAGCGGGGGGAATCAATGAGCAGTTCTTC. The genes are TRBV7-3 and TRBJ2-1, with 11 bases aligning to TRBD2. This CDR3 has 15 amino acids. CDR1 is SGHTA and CDR2 is FQGTGA in the germline V gene. Trimming at V came to 2 bases and at J to 6 bases, leaving 3 bases not matched to a gene.

The V call is TRBV11-1, the J call TRBJ2-1; the match to TRBD2 covers 9 bases. Trimming removed 1 base from V and 3 bases from J; junction bases left unmatched: 4. Germline CDR1 is SGHAT and CDR2 is FQDESV (reference sequence). The length of the CDR3 is 16 residues. The CDR3: CASSLGGSGSYNEQFF. The CDR3 coding sequence is TGTGCCAGCAGCTTAGGAGGTAGCGGGAGCTACAATGAGCAGTTCTTC.

CDR3 nucleotide sequence: TGTGCCAGCAGCCGCGGGACAGTTAGCTCCTACGAGCAGTACTTC. This sequence encodes CASSRGTVSSYEQYF. V is TRBV5-4 and J is TRBJ2-7; D possibly corresponds to TRBD1 (7 bases). This CDR3 region has 15 residues. Per germline, CDR1 SGHNT and CDR2 YYREEE (reference sequence). V dropped 4 bases and J dropped 0 bases, with 14 bases sitting between them.

The V gene is TRBV7-3, the J gene TRBJ2-2; 10 nucleotides align to TRBD2. The J segment lost 3 bases and the V segment lost 5 bases, leaving 6 bases of the junction unmatched. Germline values: CDR1 SGHTA, CDR2 FQGTGA. This CDR3 contains 16 residues. The CDR3: CASSLGLADHTGELFF. CDR3 DNA: TGTGCCAGCAGCCTAGGACTAGCGGACCACACCGGGGAGCTGTTTTTT.

The gene calls are TRBV7-9 and TRBJ2-3; 8 bases align to TRBD2. Per germline, CDR1 SEHNR and CDR2 FQNEAQ (reference sequence). The CDR3 is 15 amino acids. The V segment lost 5 bases and the J segment 4 bases; nucleotides outside the gene matches: 8. CDR3 sequence reads: CASSVGGDLSDTQYF. CDR3 nucleotide sequence: TGTGCCAGCAGCGTCGGGGGGGATCTATCAGATACGCAGTATTTT.